This TCR beta chain emerged from a study of blood T cell repertoires in COVID-19. In the study overall: The cDNA or gDNA used as material had been derived from T cells, B-cell-depleted T cells, or PBMCs.

With V trimmed by 6 bases and J by 8 bases, 5 bases remained unmatched. There are 11 residues in the CDR3. Germline V gene sequence: CDR1 SQVTM, CDR2 ANQGSEA. Clones were sequenced by immunoSEQ multiplex PCR, and TCRdb holds only the in-frame ones, with some missing. The data contain around 80,000 clones, about 87% of them singletons. The receptor's source is a man older than 75 with active or convalescent COVID-19. The chain links TRBV29-1 to TRBJ1-2; 8 bases map to TRBD1. The sample taken for sequencing was peripheral blood. The chain's CDR3 is CSVGQGEGYTF. CDR3 bases: TGCAGCGTAGGACAGGGAGAGGGCTACACCTTC.